This is a list of T cell receptor beta chains from one sample in a study of cytomegalovirus exposure and HLA in healthy donors. Assay used: immunoSEQ multiplex PCR; TCRdb lists only in-frame clones, some missing. There are about 140,000 clones in the sample; about 77% occur only once, and 1.2% to 1.5% lies in the top ten. The sequenced material came from PBMCs. The receptors were gathered from a middle-aged woman in good health and CMV-seronegative. CDR3s leave out the opening cysteine and the closing phenylalanine or tryptophan.

TRBJ2-1 | TRBV7-2 | ASSSDGVYNEQF
TRBJ2-3 | TRBV11-2 | ASSLVLGGDTQY
TRBJ1-3 | TRBV5-1 | ASSLVSDGNTIY
TRBJ1-6 | TRBV30 | AWTPWQGYNSPLH
TRBJ1-4 | TRBV5-8 | ASSWGQRADNEKLF
TRBJ1-3 | TRBV2 | ASSRTGQGGSGNTIY
TRBJ1-1 | TRBV9 | ASSVGAALNTEAF
TRBJ1-2 | TRBV28 | ASMYEASGYGYT
TRBJ1-5 | TRBV6-1 | ASSANSNQPQH
TRBJ1-4 | TRBV7-9 | ASSSQGARVGLF
TRBJ1-6 | TRBV5-1 | ASSLQGSYNSPLH
TRBJ2-3 | TRBV7-9 | ASSLRAADTQY
TRBJ2-7 | TRBV9 | ASSRGVSYEQY
TRBJ1-1 | TRBV10-1 | ASSDGGSNTEAF
TRBJ2-7 | TRBV4-1 | ASSLWQGVGEQY
TRBJ2-7 | TRBV2 | ASSPGGRSEYEQY